The sequence of this T cell receptor (beta chain) was determined in a study of a mutant IDH1 vaccine in newly diagnosed glioma. The wider study: Treated patients were approximately 62% male, approximately 40% female, mean age 40.4 years. Findings and caveats of the study: Pseudoprogression appeared unlinked to shifts in leading peripheral T cell clonotypes.

Data came from immunoSEQ multiplex PCR; TCRdb stores just in-frame clones and leaves some out. Of about 55,000 clones listed, about 80% are singletons. In the case of this clone: Its antigen is unidentified.

Indicated time point: week 23, last vaccination. Each vaccine dose was 300 ug of mutant IDH1 20-mer peptide, with topical imiquimod. This CDR3 contains 14 residues. Germline CDR1 SNHLY, CDR2 FYNNEI. Germline trimming cut 5 bases from V and 3 bases from J; bases unmatched to any gene: 5. The sequence was obtained from a man aged 40-49 years with glioma. The input for sequencing was PBMCs, taken from a glioma patient whose treatment included an IDH1 peptide vaccine. This chain links TRBV2 with TRBJ1-1, with TRBD1 matching 8 bases. For the CDR3, the DNA is TGTGCCAGCAGTCGGACAGGGACGTACACTGAAGCTTTCTTT. It is translated as CASSRTGTYTEAFF.